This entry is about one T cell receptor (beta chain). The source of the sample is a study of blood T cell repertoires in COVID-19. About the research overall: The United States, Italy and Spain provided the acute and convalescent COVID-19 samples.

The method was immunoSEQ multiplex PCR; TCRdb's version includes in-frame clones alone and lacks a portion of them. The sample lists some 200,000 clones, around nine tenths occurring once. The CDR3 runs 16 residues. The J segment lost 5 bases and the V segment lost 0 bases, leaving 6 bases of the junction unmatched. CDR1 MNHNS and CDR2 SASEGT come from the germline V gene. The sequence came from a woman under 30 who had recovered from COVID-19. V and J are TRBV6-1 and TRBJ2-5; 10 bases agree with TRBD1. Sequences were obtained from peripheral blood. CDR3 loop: CASSEAAGTGEETQYF. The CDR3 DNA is TGTGCCAGCAGTGAAGCAGCCGGGACAGGGGAGGAGACCCAGTACTTC.